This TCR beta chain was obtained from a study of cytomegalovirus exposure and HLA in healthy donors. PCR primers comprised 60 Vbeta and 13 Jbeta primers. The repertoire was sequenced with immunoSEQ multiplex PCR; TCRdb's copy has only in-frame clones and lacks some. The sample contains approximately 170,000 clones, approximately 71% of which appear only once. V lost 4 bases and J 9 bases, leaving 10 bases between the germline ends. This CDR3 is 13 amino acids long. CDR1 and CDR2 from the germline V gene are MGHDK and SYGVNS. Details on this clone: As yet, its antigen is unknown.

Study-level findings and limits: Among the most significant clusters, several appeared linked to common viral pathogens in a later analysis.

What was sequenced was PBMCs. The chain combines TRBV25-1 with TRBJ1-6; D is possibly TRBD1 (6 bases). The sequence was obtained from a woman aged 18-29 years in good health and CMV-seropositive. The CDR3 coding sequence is TGTGCCAGCAGTGGGACAGAAGCTTCACCCCTCCACTTT. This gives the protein CASSGTEASPLHF.